This T cell receptor (beta chain) was sequenced for a study of CD8+CD57+ T cells in acquired aplastic anemia. Study-wide context: Sorted CD4+ and CD8+ cells yielded DNA averaging around 3.2 ug.

By flow cytometry, patients selected for sequencing had shown an expansion of CD8+CD57+ cells. Patients had undergone no therapy by the time their blood was sampled. Study-wide findings and caveats: CD8+ Simpson's diversity showed no significant patient-control difference. Shared by patients and controls, fewer than 30 CD8+ CDR3s were abundant in patients.

Germline CDR1 reads MGHRA; CDR2 reads YSYEKL. With 0 bases removed from V and 3 bases from J, the gap between germline ends came to 5 bases. CDR3 size: 13 residues. This clonotype was recorded many times. The antigen is unknown. Using genomic DNA as the template, TCR beta VDJ and CDR3 profiling was carried out. TCRdb reanalysed the reads using MiXCR and keeps one entry per CDR3 protein. Of 150,000 to 200,000 distinct CDR3 sequences detected, 63% appear once; the ten largest clones hold about 42%. Input material: sorted CD4+, CD8+, or CD8+CD57+ T cells (not recorded which) from PBMCs. The chain couples TRBV4-1 to TRBJ1-2, with D unclear. The TCR originated in a human donor with aplastic anemia. CDR3 in amino acids: CASSQEGYYGYTF. In nucleotides, the CDR3 is TGCGCCAGCAGCCAAGAGGGATACTATGGCTACACCTTC.